This is a list of T cell receptor beta chains from one sample in a study of T cells in Graves' hyperthyroidism and ophthalmopathy. TCRdb fed the multiplex PCR reads into MiXCR, producing one record per CDR3 protein. The repertoire includes under 800,000 distinct CDR3 sequences, 14% of them detected once, and roughly 10% sits in the top ten. The sequencing sample was made of blood. The receptors here all came from a woman aged 18-29 years with Graves' hyperthyroidism. CDR3s include the opening cysteine and the closing phenylalanine or tryptophan. Fields, in order: clone size, J gene, V gene, D gene, CDR3 protein, CDR3 DNA. D genes are given only for firm matches. Size is stated for part of the rows, as once, few or many counts, or as a class when the clone is expanded.

clone_size: few
j_call: TRBJ2-1
v_call: TRBV29-1
d_call: TRBD2
cdr3_aa: CSVAGLAGNNEQFF
cdr3_nt: TGCAGCGTTGCGGGACTAGCGGGGAACAATGAGCAGTTCTTC

clone_size: -
j_call: TRBJ2-7
v_call: TRBV6-2/TRBV6-3
d_call: -
cdr3_aa: CASTPRPRPLHYEQYF
cdr3_nt: TGTGCCAGCACTCCCAGGCCTCGCCCTCTGCACTACGAGCAGTACTTC

clone_size: many
j_call: TRBJ2-5
v_call: TRBV6-1
d_call: -
cdr3_aa: CASKWMYQETQYF
cdr3_nt: TGTGCCAGCAAGTGGATGTACCAAGAGACCCAGTACTTC

clone_size: many
j_call: TRBJ2-2
v_call: TRBV2
d_call: -
cdr3_aa: CASRKGARDTGELFF
cdr3_nt: TGTGCCAGCAGAAAAGGGGCGCGTGACACCGGGGAGCTGTTTTTT

clone_size: many
j_call: TRBJ1-5
v_call: TRBV7-2
d_call: -
cdr3_aa: CASTLAGNQPQHF
cdr3_nt: TGTGCCAGCACGCTCGCAGGGAATCAGCCCCAGCATTTT

clone_size: many
j_call: TRBJ2-7
v_call: TRBV11-2
d_call: -
cdr3_aa: CASSHMGGYEQYF
cdr3_nt: TGTGCCAGCAGCCACATGGGGGGCTACGAGCAGTACTTC

clone_size: many
j_call: TRBJ2-2
v_call: TRBV3-1
d_call: -
cdr3_aa: CASTGGPGQNTGELFF
cdr3_nt: TGTGCCAGCACCGGCGGCCCCGGCCAGAACACCGGGGAGCTGTTTTTT

clone_size: few
j_call: TRBJ1-5
v_call: TRBV6-1
d_call: -
cdr3_aa: CASSRLSNQPQHF
cdr3_nt: TGTGCCAGCAGCAGACTTAGCAATCAGCCCCAGCATTTT

clone_size: many
j_call: TRBJ2-7
v_call: TRBV3-1
d_call: TRBD2
cdr3_aa: CASSQLGLAASYEQYF
cdr3_nt: TGTGCCAGCAGCCAACTTGGGCTAGCGGCCTCCTACGAGCAGTACTTC

clone_size: many
j_call: TRBJ1-6
v_call: TRBV2
d_call: -
cdr3_aa: CATQREQGNNSPLHF
cdr3_nt: TGTGCCACCCAAAGGGAACAGGGTAATAATTCACCCCTCCACTTT

clone_size: few
j_call: TRBJ1-1
v_call: TRBV18
d_call: -
cdr3_aa: CASSHSGLGRADTEAFF
cdr3_nt: TGTGCCAGCTCACATAGCGGCTTAGGAAGGGCGGACACTGAAGCTTTCTTT

clone_size: many
j_call: TRBJ2-5
v_call: TRBV28
d_call: -
cdr3_aa: CASSSGVLGTQYF
cdr3_nt: TGTGCCAGCAGTTCAGGGGTCCTCGGGACCCAGTACTTC

clone_size: few
j_call: TRBJ2-7
v_call: TRBV12-3/TRBV12-4
d_call: -
cdr3_aa: CASRGGGHDEQYF
cdr3_nt: TGTGCCAGCAGGGGGGGCGGACACGACGAGCAGTACTTC

clone_size: many
j_call: TRBJ2-7
v_call: TRBV28
d_call: -
cdr3_aa: CASSSFITRGYYEQYF
cdr3_nt: TGTGCCAGCAGTTCGTTTATCACCCGGGGGTACTACGAGCAGTACTTC

clone_size: -
j_call: TRBJ2-1
v_call: TRBV6-1
d_call: TRBD2
cdr3_aa: CASSGLAGPYNEQFF
cdr3_nt: TGTGCCAGCAGTGGACTAGCGGGTCCCTACAATGAGCAGTTCTTC

clone_size: many
j_call: TRBJ2-1
v_call: TRBV6-1
d_call: TRBD1
cdr3_aa: CASTLPRDSSHNEQFF
cdr3_nt: TGTGCCAGCACTCTACCCCGGGACAGCTCCCACAATGAGCAGTTCTTC

clone_size: few
j_call: TRBJ1-4
v_call: TRBV19
d_call: -
cdr3_aa: CASSLPRTGLDEKLFF
cdr3_nt: TGTGCCAGTAGTCTCCCCAGAACCGGACTCGATGAAAAACTGTTTTTT

clone_size: many
j_call: TRBJ1-2
v_call: TRBV6-1
d_call: -
cdr3_aa: CASRQGSYGYTF
cdr3_nt: TGTGCCAGCAGACAGGGAAGCTATGGCTACACCTTC

clone_size: many
j_call: TRBJ2-3
v_call: TRBV4-2
d_call: -
cdr3_aa: CASSPERLRDTQYF
cdr3_nt: TGTGCCAGCAGCCCAGAAAGACTCAGAGATACGCAGTATTTT

clone_size: many
j_call: TRBJ2-7
v_call: TRBV20-1
d_call: -
cdr3_aa: CSASREGYEQYF
cdr3_nt: TGCAGTGCTAGCAGGGAAGGGTACGAGCAGTACTTC

clone_size: many
j_call: TRBJ1-1
v_call: TRBV3-1
d_call: -
cdr3_aa: CASSQRADEAFF
cdr3_nt: TGTGCCAGCAGCCAACGGGCAGACGAAGCTTTCTTT

clone_size: -
j_call: TRBJ2-3
v_call: TRBV6-2/TRBV6-3
d_call: -
cdr3_aa: CASRRTRNTDTQYF
cdr3_nt: TGTGCCAGCAGGAGAACCCGAAACACAGATACGCAGTATTTT

clone_size: -
j_call: TRBJ1-2
v_call: TRBV14
d_call: -
cdr3_aa: CASSRSTGQGYGYTF
cdr3_nt: TGTGCCAGCAGCCGGAGCACAGGGCAGGGCTATGGCTACACCTTC

clone_size: many
j_call: TRBJ2-7
v_call: TRBV5-8
d_call: -
cdr3_aa: CASSLGGSPYEQYF
cdr3_nt: TGTGCCAGCAGCTTGGGAGGGTCCCCCTACGAGCAGTACTTC

clone_size: -
j_call: TRBJ2-3
v_call: TRBV20-1
d_call: -
cdr3_aa: CSAKKGPGRSTDTQYF
cdr3_nt: TGCAGTGCCAAGAAAGGCCCCGGGAGAAGCACAGATACGCAGTATTTT

clone_size: many
j_call: TRBJ1-6
v_call: TRBV30
d_call: TRBD1
cdr3_aa: CAWKSEGGRFSPLHF
cdr3_nt: TGTGCCTGGAAGAGCGAAGGGGGCAGATTTTCACCCCTCCACTTT

clone_size: -
j_call: TRBJ1-2
v_call: TRBV10-3
d_call: -
cdr3_aa: CAISESAAANYGYTF
cdr3_nt: TGTGCCATCAGTGAGTCTGCAGCAGCTAACTATGGCTACACCTTC

clone_size: -
j_call: TRBJ2-7
v_call: TRBV20-1
d_call: -
cdr3_aa: CSARAVPAYEQYF
cdr3_nt: TGCAGTGCTAGAGCAGTTCCAGCCTACGAGCAGTACTTC

clone_size: few
j_call: TRBJ2-3
v_call: TRBV20-1
d_call: -
cdr3_aa: CSSGAGDTQYF
cdr3_nt: TGCAGTTCCGGGGCCGGAGATACGCAGTATTTT

clone_size: many
j_call: TRBJ2-7
v_call: TRBV2
d_call: TRBD2
cdr3_aa: CASRPGLAVYEQYF
cdr3_nt: TGTGCCAGCAGGCCGGGACTAGCGGTCTACGAGCAGTACTTC

clone_size: many
j_call: TRBJ1-1
v_call: TRBV5-8
d_call: -
cdr3_aa: CASSRTDEHWAFF
cdr3_nt: TGTGCCAGCAGCAGGACAGATGAACACTGGGCTTTCTTT

clone_size: many
j_call: TRBJ2-4
v_call: TRBV7-2
d_call: -
cdr3_aa: CASSGSENIQYF
cdr3_nt: TGTGCCAGCAGCGGAAGCGAGAACATTCAGTACTTC

clone_size: once
j_call: TRBJ2-2
v_call: TRBV4-3
d_call: -
cdr3_aa: CASSQDGGADVLFF
cdr3_nt: TGCGCCAGCAGCCAAGATGGAGGGGCGGACGTGCTGTTTTTT

clone_size: many
j_call: TRBJ1-2
v_call: TRBV29-1
d_call: TRBD1
cdr3_aa: CSVDTGVGYTF
cdr3_nt: TGCAGCGTAGACACAGGGGTCGGCTACACCTTC

clone_size: many
j_call: TRBJ2-7
v_call: TRBV7-9
d_call: -
cdr3_aa: CASSGRDDEQYF
cdr3_nt: TGTGCCAGCAGCGGCAGGGACGACGAGCAGTACTTC

clone_size: -
j_call: TRBJ1-2
v_call: TRBV7-2
d_call: -
cdr3_aa: CASSSYLGYGYTF
cdr3_nt: TGTGCCAGCAGCTCCTACCTTGGGTATGGCTACACCTTC

clone_size: -
j_call: TRBJ2-5
v_call: TRBV20-1
d_call: -
cdr3_aa: CSARGDFDETQYF
cdr3_nt: TGCAGTGCTAGGGGGGACTTCGATGAGACCCAGTACTTC

clone_size: -
j_call: TRBJ2-5
v_call: TRBV28
d_call: -
cdr3_aa: CASFGEPWETQYF
cdr3_nt: TGTGCCAGCTTTGGTGAGCCTTGGGAGACCCAGTACTTC

clone_size: few
j_call: TRBJ1-1
v_call: TRBV24-1
d_call: TRBD1
cdr3_aa: CATSDSRGLNTEAFF
cdr3_nt: TGTGCCACCAGTGATTCCAGGGGGCTGAACACTGAAGCTTTCTTT

clone_size: many
j_call: TRBJ2-2
v_call: TRBV6-2/TRBV6-3
d_call: TRBD2
cdr3_aa: CASSYGASGSTGELFF
cdr3_nt: TGTGCCAGCAGTTACGGAGCTAGCGGGAGCACCGGGGAGCTGTTTTTT

clone_size: few
j_call: TRBJ1-5
v_call: TRBV20-1
d_call: -
cdr3_aa: CRNSRAYSNQPQHF
cdr3_nt: TGCAGAAATTCACGGGCCTATAGCAATCAGCCCCAGCATTTT

clone_size: many
j_call: TRBJ1-6
v_call: TRBV6-1
d_call: TRBD1
cdr3_aa: CATRDRGFHKGSPLHF
cdr3_nt: TGTGCCACCCGGGACAGGGGCTTCCATAAGGGTTCACCCCTCCACTTT

clone_size: -
j_call: TRBJ2-1
v_call: TRBV27
d_call: TRBD2
cdr3_aa: CASSSGLAGVSQFF
cdr3_nt: TGTGCCAGCAGTTCGGGACTAGCGGGGGTTTCCCAGTTCTTC

clone_size: many
j_call: TRBJ2-1
v_call: TRBV18
d_call: -
cdr3_aa: CASSPSPTVYEQFF
cdr3_nt: TGTGCCAGCTCACCGTCCCCCACAGTCTATGAGCAGTTCTTC

clone_size: -
j_call: TRBJ2-3
v_call: TRBV5-1
d_call: -
cdr3_aa: CASSLPKDTQYF
cdr3_nt: TGCGCCAGCAGCTTACCCAAGGATACGCAGTATTTT

clone_size: many
j_call: TRBJ2-5
v_call: TRBV6-1
d_call: TRBD2
cdr3_aa: CASSEGGGTQYF
cdr3_nt: TGTGCCAGCAGTGAAGGCGGGGGGACCCAGTACTTC

clone_size: -
j_call: TRBJ2-7
v_call: TRBV20-1
d_call: -
cdr3_aa: CSAVRLGATYEQYF
cdr3_nt: TGCAGTGCCGTCCGGCTAGGAGCCACCTACGAGCAGTACTTC

clone_size: -
j_call: TRBJ2-2
v_call: TRBV13
d_call: TRBD1
cdr3_aa: CASSLLSYRDRGPDTGELFF
cdr3_nt: TGTGCCAGCAGCTTACTCTCTTACCGGGACAGGGGGCCGGACACCGGGGAGCTGTTTTTT